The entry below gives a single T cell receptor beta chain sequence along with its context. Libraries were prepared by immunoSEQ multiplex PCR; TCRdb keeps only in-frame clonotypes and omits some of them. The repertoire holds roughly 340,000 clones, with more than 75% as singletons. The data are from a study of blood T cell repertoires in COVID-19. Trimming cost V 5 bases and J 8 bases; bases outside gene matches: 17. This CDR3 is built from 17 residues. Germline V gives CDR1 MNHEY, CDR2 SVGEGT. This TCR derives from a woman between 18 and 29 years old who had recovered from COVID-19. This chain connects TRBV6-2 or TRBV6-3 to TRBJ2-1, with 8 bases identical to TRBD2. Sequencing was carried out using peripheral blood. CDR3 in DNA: TGTGCCAGCAGTCTGTCGGGCGGGAGGATTACTGACGATGAGCAGTTCTTC. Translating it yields CASSLSGGRITDDEQFF.